A selection of T cell receptor beta chains follows, all from one sample in a study of T-cell reconstitution after alpha-beta-depleted transplantation in children. TCRdb redid the calling of the PCR reads with MiXCR, one entry per CDR3 protein. In the table there are over 3,000 distinct CDR3 sequences, about an eighth of which are singletons. The sample here was PBMCs, mostly from graft donor cells, taken 360 days after TCRalphabeta/CD19-depleted stem cell transplant. The receptors were gathered from a patient aged 2 to 9 who had a stem cell transplant for inherited bone marrow failure, so the T cells may come from the graft donor. The CDR3 runs from the conserved cysteine through the conserved F or W. The D gene is left open where the match is weak. Only some rows state a clone size, as once, few, many or a class for expanded clones.

>NA|TRBV11-2|TRBJ2-1|many
CASTSPYNEQFF
TGTGCCAGCACCTCGCCCTACAATGAGCAGTTCTTC
>NA|TRBV28|TRBJ2-2|many
CASSRPDTGELFF
TGTGCCAGCAGCCGTCCGGACACCGGGGAGCTGTTTTTT
>NA|TRBV9|TRBJ1-1|many
CASSAHPWGTEAFF
TGTGCCAGCAGCGCCCACCCCTGGGGCACTGAAGCTTTCTTT
>NA|TRBV11-3|TRBJ2-3|many
CASSLVPTDTQYF
TGTGCCAGCAGCTTAGTCCCCACAGATACGCAGTATTTT
>TRBD1|TRBV18|TRBJ1-3|many
CASSPGTGSRNTIYF
TGTGCCAGCTCACCGGGGACAGGGAGTCGAAACACCATATATTTT
>NA|TRBV2|TRBJ2-7|many
CASRESYEQYF
TGTGCCAGCAGGGAATCCTACGAGCAGTACTTC
>NA|TRBV14|TRBJ2-2|many
CASSQARGDGGELFF
TGTGCCAGCAGCCAAGCCAGGGGAGATGGCGGGGAGCTGTTTTTT
>TRBD2|TRBV4-2|TRBJ2-5|many
CASSQELAGGETQYF
TGTGCCAGCAGCCAAGAACTAGCGGGGGGGGAGACCCAGTACTTC
>TRBD1|TRBV29-1|TRBJ1-2|many
CSVLKQGDGDYGYTF
TGCAGCGTTTTAAAACAGGGGGATGGGGACTATGGCTACACCTTC
>TRBD1|TRBV7-9|TRBJ1-2|many
CASSLGTGLSYTF
TGTGCCAGCAGCTTAGGGACAGGACTCAGCTACACCTTC
>NA|TRBV24-1|TRBJ2-2|large
CATFDGNTGELFF
TGTGCCACCTTCGACGGAAACACCGGGGAGCTGTTTTTT
>TRBD2|TRBV6-5|TRBJ2-1|NA
CASSYLRTSGKSYNEQFF
TGTGCCAGCAGTTACCTCCGGACTAGCGGGAAATCCTACAATGAGCAGTTCTTC
>NA|TRBV4-2|TRBJ2-3|many
CASSQDWSGPSTDTQYF
TGTGCCAGCAGCCAAGATTGGTCAGGGCCTAGCACAGATACGCAGTATTTT
>NA|TRBV24-1|TRBJ2-5|many
CATSDGEETQYF
TGTGCCACCAGTGACGGGGAGGAGACCCAGTACTTC
>NA|TRBV5-5|TRBJ1-6|many
CASSLWGATSSPLHF
TGTGCCAGCAGCTTGTGGGGGGCGACCAGCTCACCCCTCCACTTT
>TRBD1|TRBV12-3/TRBV12-4|TRBJ2-3|NA
CALSLSSIGTGPSTDTQYF
TGTGCCCTCAGTTTGTCCAGCATCGGGACAGGGCCTAGCACAGATACGCAGTATTTT
>NA|TRBV12-3/TRBV12-4|TRBJ1-5|medium-sized
CASRLDSGQPQHF
TGTGCCAGCAGGCTAGACAGCGGTCAGCCCCAGCATTTT
>TRBD1|TRBV6-2/TRBV6-3|TRBJ2-5|many
CASSYWTGFEETQYF
TGTGCCAGCAGTTACTGGACAGGGTTTGAAGAGACCCAGTACTTC
>TRBD1|TRBV9|TRBJ2-7|many
CASSQGAGSTYEQYF
TGTGCCAGCAGCCAGGGGGCAGGGTCAACCTACGAGCAGTACTTC
>TRBD1|TRBV30|TRBJ2-3|NA
CAWRRAGGTDTQYF
TGTGCCTGGAGAAGGGCAGGGGGAACAGATACGCAGTATTTT
>TRBD1|TRBV30|TRBJ1-5|many
CAWSVRQGGQPQHF
TGTGCCTGGAGTGTTCGACAGGGCGGACAGCCCCAGCATTTT
>TRBD1|TRBV7-2|TRBJ2-5|many
CASSLDRGPETQYF
TGTGCCAGCAGCCTGGACAGGGGTCCGGAGACCCAGTACTTC
>NA|TRBV5-6|TRBJ2-2|many
CASSLQFGPPYPGELFF
TGTGCCAGCAGCTTACAGTTCGGGCCCCCATACCCCGGGGAGCTGTTTTTT
>TRBD1|TRBV6-5|TRBJ1-3|medium-sized
CASSYWDRGTAGNTIYF
TGTGCCAGCAGTTACTGGGACAGGGGAACGGCAGGAAACACCATATATTTT
>NA|TRBV4-3|TRBJ2-5|many
CASSQEVGARWGTQYF
TGCGCCAGCAGCCAAGAGGTGGGGGCCCGGTGGGGGACCCAGTACTTC
>TRBD2|TRBV9|TRBJ2-7|many
CASSVSGSRYEQYF
TGTGCCAGCAGCGTAAGCGGGAGTAGATACGAGCAGTACTTC
>NA|TRBV7-9|TRBJ1-1|many
CASSLAGAVGNTEAFF
TGTGCCAGCAGCTTAGCTGGGGCGGTGGGGAACACTGAAGCTTTCTTT
>NA|TRBV2|TRBJ2-1|many
CASSEQLDYDEQFF
TGTGCCAGCAGTGAACAACTAGATTACGATGAGCAGTTCTTC
>NA|TRBV20-1|TRBJ2-3|many
CSARDNTDTQYF
TGCAGTGCTAGAGATAACACAGATACGCAGTATTTT
>NA|TRBV28|TRBJ1-4|many
CASRGRVVDEKLFF
TGTGCCAGCAGGGGCAGAGTGGTAGACGAAAAACTGTTTTTT
>NA|TRBV6-2/TRBV6-3|TRBJ1-5|few
CASSYPKADFQPQHF
TGTGCCAGCAGTTACCCGAAAGCTGATTTTCAGCCCCAGCATTTT
>NA|TRBV7-7|TRBJ2-5|medium-sized
CASSQWESQETQYF
TGTGCCAGCAGCCAATGGGAGAGCCAAGAGACCCAGTACTTC
>NA|TRBV5-4|TRBJ2-5|many
CASSSPASQETQYF
TGTGCCAGCAGCAGTCCAGCCAGCCAAGAGACCCAGTACTTC
>NA|TRBV19|TRBJ2-2|medium-sized
CASIPTVGTGELFF
TGTGCCAGTATTCCGACAGTGGGAACCGGGGAGCTGTTTTTT
>NA|TRBV10-3|TRBJ1-5|many
CATEGGRRGARQPQHF
TGTGCCACCGAGGGCGGTCGGAGAGGGGCTAGACAGCCCCAGCATTTT
>NA|TRBV2|TRBJ2-6|many
CASSVRLPGANVLTF
TGTGCCAGCAGTGTTCGGCTACCGGGGGCCAACGTCCTGACTTTC
>TRBD1|TRBV14|TRBJ2-1|NA
CASSQDRRTGVSSYNEQFF
TGTGCCAGCAGCCAAGACCGCAGGACAGGGGTTAGCTCCTACAATGAGCAGTTCTTC
>NA|TRBV28|TRBJ2-1|many
CASSLMGKQFF
TGTGCCAGCAGTTTGATGGGTAAGCAGTTCTTC
>NA|TRBV11-3|TRBJ2-6|NA
CASSPFQGANVLTF
TGTGCCAGCAGCCCCTTTCAGGGGGCCAACGTCCTGACTTTC
>NA|TRBV7-9|TRBJ2-2|medium-sized
CASSSQVTGELFF
TGTGCCAGCAGCTCACAGGTGACCGGGGAGCTGTTTTTT
>NA|TRBV20-1|TRBJ2-3|medium-sized
CSATPGELTDTQYF
TGCAGTGCTACACCAGGGGAACTCACAGATACGCAGTATTTT
>NA|TRBV28|TRBJ1-1|many
CASSLSLLLMNTEAFF
TGTGCCAGCAGTTTGAGTTTACTCCTTATGAACACTGAAGCTTTCTTT
>NA|TRBV7-8|TRBJ2-1|NA
CASSLGVAGNEQFF
TGTGCCAGCAGCTTAGGTGTTGCGGGCAATGAGCAGTTCTTC
>TRBD2|TRBV12-3/TRBV12-4|TRBJ2-4|many
CASSFSPGGRKRDIQYF
TGTGCCAGCAGTTTCTCCCCTGGCGGGAGGAAGAGGGACATTCAGTACTTC
>TRBD2|TRBV11-2|TRBJ2-1|NA
CASSPFLAGLSYNEQFF
TGTGCCAGCAGCCCCTTTTTAGCGGGGCTCTCCTACAATGAGCAGTTCTTC
>NA|TRBV20-1|TRBJ1-5|many
CSALRDNNQPQHF
TGCAGTGCTTTACGGGACAACAATCAGCCCCAGCATTTT
>NA|TRBV7-9|TRBJ1-2|many
CASFWASPPYGYTF
TGTGCCAGCTTCTGGGCCTCTCCCCCCTATGGCTACACCTTC
>TRBD1|TRBV20-1|TRBJ2-7|many
CSASRTGGLGQYF
TGCAGTGCTAGTCGGACAGGGGGCCTCGGGCAGTACTTC
>NA|TRBV4-3|TRBJ1-1|many
CASSQDPQGRDTEAFF
TGCGCCAGCAGCCAAGACCCCCAGGGAAGGGACACTGAAGCTTTCTTT
>TRBD2|TRBV6-5|TRBJ2-7|many
CASSCRREGYEQYF
TGTGCCAGCAGTTGTAGGCGGGAGGGGTACGAGCAGTACTTC
>NA|TRBV27|TRBJ2-3|many
CASSCWGCESTDTQYF
TGTGCCAGCAGTTGTTGGGGGTGTGAAAGCACAGATACGCAGTATTTT
>TRBD1|TRBV6-1|TRBJ2-2|many
CASSKGAGPGELFF
TGTGCCAGCAGTAAGGGGGCCGGGCCCGGGGAGCTGTTTTTT